A single sample is the source of the 6 T cell receptor beta chains below, sequenced in a study of shared clonotypes between healthy human individuals. The naive CD8 population came from CD45RO-negative cells selected for CCR7, without terminally differentiated effector memory CD45RA+ cells. Measured with immunoSEQ multiplex PCR; TCRdb has only the in-frame clones, and not every one. The sample gives around 1.9 million clones, around 95% of which show up once; about 1.7% is in the top ten. Sequencing used naive CD8+ T cells from PBMCs. The receptors here all came from a young man in good health. Some clones in this sample may be carry-over from other donors' samples.

The chain couples TRBV4-2 to TRBJ2-7; no definite D call. CDR1 and CDR2 (germline): LGHNA, YNFKEQ. The V end was cut by 2 bases, the J end by 0 bases, with 14 bases between. This CDR3 is 16 amino acids long. CDR3 DNA: TGTGCCAGCAGCCAATTTGGCAGGCCTTACTCCTACGAGCAGTACTTC. Its translation is CASSQFGRPYSYEQYF.

The rearrangement uses TRBV28 and TRBJ1-5, with TRBD1 as a possible D gene (5 bases). The length of the CDR3 is 15 residues. V lost 7 bases, J lost 0 bases, and 13 bases lay in between. CDR1 and CDR2 from the germline V gene are MDHEN and SYDVKM. DNA for the CDR3: TGTGCCAGCACTCCGGGAGGGGATAGCAATCAGCCCCAGCATTTT. It encodes CASTPGGDSNQPQHF.

V usage is TRBV27 and J usage is TRBJ2-1; D is perhaps TRBD2 (6 bases). The V gene lost 4 bases and the J gene lost 6 bases, with 19 bases spanning the gap. There are 16 residues in the CDR3. CDR1 is MNHEY and CDR2 is SMNVEV in the germline V gene (reference sequence). CDR3 in DNA: TGTGCCAGCAGTTGGACGGCGGGAATTGGGGGCAATGAGCAGTTCTTC. Translated, it gives CASSWTAGIGGNEQFF.

A remark on this clone: The same CDR3 also results from other DNA sequences found in this sample. V is TRBV6-5 and J is TRBJ2-1; 10 bases align to TRBD1. Germline CDR1 MNHEY, CDR2 SVGAGI. This CDR3 comprises 15 residues. After removal of 6 bases from V and 1 base from J, the junction contained 3 bases not matched to a gene. The CDR3 sequence is CASSLDRGSYNEQFF. The CDR3 DNA follows: TGTGCCAGCAGCCTGGACAGGGGGTCCTACAATGAGCAGTTCTTC.

The V gene is TRBV5-4, the J gene TRBJ2-2; 8 bases map to TRBD2. The junction had 7 bases not matched to a gene; V was cut back by 2 bases and J by 7 bases. CDR3 size: 15 residues. Germline loops: CDR1 SGHNT, CDR2 YYREEE (reference sequence). Here the CDR3 DNA reads TGTGCCAGCAGCTTTAAGCGGGAGTTGAACGGGGAGCTGTTTTTT. It specifies CASSFKRELNGELFF.

The chain links TRBV11-2 to TRBJ2-1, with 11 bases aligning to TRBD2. The V segment lost 3 bases and the J segment 0 bases; nucleotides outside the gene matches: 1. Germline CDR1 is SGHAT and CDR2 is FQNNGV. CDR3 size: 16 residues. The CDR3 here is CASSFTSGSSYNEQFF. CDR3 DNA: TGTGCCAGCAGCTTTACTAGCGGGAGCTCCTACAATGAGCAGTTCTTC.